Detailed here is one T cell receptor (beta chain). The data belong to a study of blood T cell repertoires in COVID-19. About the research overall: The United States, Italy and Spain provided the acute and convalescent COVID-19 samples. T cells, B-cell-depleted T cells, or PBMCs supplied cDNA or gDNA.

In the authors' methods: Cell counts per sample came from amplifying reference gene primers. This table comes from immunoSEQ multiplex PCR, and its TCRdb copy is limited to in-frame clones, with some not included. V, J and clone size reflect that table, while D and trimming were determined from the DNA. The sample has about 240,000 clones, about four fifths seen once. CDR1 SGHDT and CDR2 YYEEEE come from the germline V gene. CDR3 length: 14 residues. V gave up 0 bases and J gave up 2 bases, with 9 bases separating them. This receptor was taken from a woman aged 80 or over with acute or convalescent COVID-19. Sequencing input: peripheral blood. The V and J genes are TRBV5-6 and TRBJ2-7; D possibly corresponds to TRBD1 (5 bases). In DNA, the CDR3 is TGTGCCAGCAGCTTGGGACAGTCAGCCTACGAGCAGTACTTC. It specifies CASSLGQSAYEQYF. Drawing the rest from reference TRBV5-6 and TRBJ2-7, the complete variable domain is DAGVTQSPTHLIKTRGQQVTLRCSPKSGHDTVSWYQQALGQGPQFIFQYYEEEERQRGNFPDRFSGHQFPNYSSELNVNALLLGDSALYLCASSLGQSAYEQYFGPGTRLTVT.